The 22 T cell receptor beta chains listed next were all sequenced from one sample in a study of cytomegalovirus exposure and HLA in healthy donors (dated 2017 in TCRdb). Receptors were amplified or captured by the immunoSEQ multiplex PCR assay. A mixture of 60 forward primers for TCR Vbeta segments and 13 reverse primers for TCR Jbeta segments was used in the multiplex PCR. The table was pulled from immuneACCESS by TCRdb, which kept in-frame rearrangements only. Such tables lose some clones; where checked, under half of the loss comes from unresolved V genes, and the rest has no known cause. This sample gives 90,000 to 95,000 clones in total; around 78% of them show up just once. The ten largest clones add up to roughly 0.63% of the sample. Sequenced: PBMCs. The origin of the receptors is a young man in good health and CMV-seronegative.

This clone was seen just once. The chain carries TRBV29-1 and TRBJ2-7; D might be TRBD2 (5 bases). Trimming cost V 7 bases and J 2 bases, with 18 bases left between them. Germline-derived CDR1 and CDR2 are SQVTM and ANQGSEA. The CDR3 spans 14 residues. This CDR3 is CSAIEGRYAYEQYV. DNA of the CDR3: TGCAGCGCCATCGAGGGCAGGTACGCCTACGAGCAGTACGTC.

This clone was seen a single time. The chain combines TRBV11-3 with TRBJ2-3; 8 bases are a match to TRBD2. The CDR3 runs 15 residues. V was clipped by 3 bases and J by 4 bases; unmatched bases: 6. Looked up from germline, CDR1 is SGHNT and CDR2 is YENEEA. The CDR3 region is CASSFSAGVADTQYF. As DNA, the CDR3 is TGTGCCAGCAGCTTCTCAGCGGGGGTTGCAGATACGCAGTATTTT.

The chain uses TRBV18 and TRBJ1-2, with 8 bases identical to TRBD1. CDR1 KGHSH and CDR2 LQKENI come from the germline V gene. This CDR3 region has 14 residues. Trimming at V came to 5 bases and at J to 4 bases, leaving 6 bases not matched to a gene. CDR3 nucleotide sequence: TGTGCCAGCTCAGCTAAGACAGGGGCCTATGGCTACACCTTC. Translation gives CASSAKTGAYGYTF.

The chain joins TRBV19 to TRBJ2-2; D remains unclear. The CDR3 is made up of 13 amino acids. Trimming left V 3 bases short and J 6 bases short, with 8 bases between. Germline assignment: CDR1 LNHDA and CDR2 SQIVND (reference sequence). DNA of the CDR3: TGTGCCAGTAGTATTAGCTGGTCCGGGGAGCTGTTTTTT. Its translation: CASSISWSGELFF. Variable domain in full (rest from reference TRBV19 and TRBJ2-2): DGGITQSPKYLFRKEGQNVTLSCEQNLNHDAMYWYRQDPGQGLRLIYYSQIVNDFQKGDIAEGYSVSREKKESFPLTVTSAQKNPTAFYLCASSISWSGELFFGEGSRLTVL.

The chain joins TRBV15 to TRBJ2-1; TRBD2 matches at 12 bases. CDR3 length: 16 amino acids. Germline assignment: CDR1 LNHNV and CDR2 YYDKDF (reference sequence). The V segment lost 4 bases and the J segment 5 bases; nucleotides outside the gene matches: 6. The CDR3 is CATSTSGGAPHNEQFF. In DNA, the CDR3 is TGTGCCACCAGCACTAGCGGGGGGGCCCCCCACAATGAGCAGTTCTTC.

The chain has TRBV19 and TRBJ2-7, with a tentative D call TRBD1 (7 bases). V was shortened by 4 bases and J by 3 bases, with 16 bases between the two germline ends. The CDR3 length is 15 residues. Per germline, CDR1 LNHDA and CDR2 SQIVND (reference sequence). CDR3 amino acids: CASSTRQGGIYEQYF. CDR3 coding DNA: TGTGCCAGTAGTACCAGACAGGGAGGAATCTACGAGCAGTACTTC.

The gene calls are TRBV5-1 and TRBJ1-5; D is unresolved. The V gene lost 1 base and the J gene lost 0 bases, with 8 bases spanning the gap. In germline, CDR1 is SGHRS, CDR2 YFSETQ. The CDR3 length is 15 residues. The CDR3 coding sequence is TGCGCCAGCAGCTTGTCCGGACTTAGCAATCAGCCCCAGCATTTT. As protein: CASSLSGLSNQPQHF.

The chain combines TRBV9 with TRBJ1-2; 9 bases are a match to TRBD1. This CDR3 has 14 residues. V lost 4 bases to trimming and J lost 2 bases; unmatched junction nucleotides: 3. CDR1 is SGDLS and CDR2 is YYNGEE in the germline V gene. The CDR3 protein is CASSPGQGNYGYTF. The CDR3 DNA reads TGTGCCAGCAGCCCAGGACAGGGGAACTATGGCTACACCTTC. Full variable domain (missing parts from reference TRBV9 and TRBJ1-2): DSGVTQTPKHLITATGQRVTLRCSPRSGDLSVYWYQQSLDQGLQFLIQYYNGEERAKGNILERFSAQQFPDLHSELNLSSLELGDSALYFCASSPGQGNYGYTFGSGTRLTVV.

The J gene is TRBJ2-5, the V gene TRBV6-5, with D possibly TRBD2 on 5 matching bases. CDR3 length equals 13 residues. CDR1 and CDR2 (germline): MNHEY, SVGAGI. V was shortened by 5 bases and J by 0 bases, with 7 bases between the two germline ends. The CDR3 reads CASSMDYQETQYF. The CDR3 DNA sequence: TGTGCCAGCAGTATGGACTACCAAGAGACCCAGTACTTC.

The CDR3 spells CASSEGDRVDTQYF. DNA of the CDR3: TGTGCCAGCAGTGAAGGGGACAGGGTAGATACGCAGTATTTT. V and J are TRBV6-1 and TRBJ2-3, with 9 bases matching TRBD1. The trim removed 1 base at V and 5 bases at J, leaving 1 base unmatched. This CDR3 region has 14 residues. Per germline, CDR1 MNHNS and CDR2 SASEGT.

The V and J genes are TRBV6-5 and TRBJ1-3, with D maybe TRBD1 (5 bases). V was clipped by 5 bases and J by 0 bases, with 11 bases between them. From germline, CDR1 is MNHEY and CDR2 SVGAGI. This CDR3 is 15 amino acids long. The CDR3 sequence is CASSRTGTSGNTIYF. CDR3 DNA: TGTGCCAGCAGTCGTACAGGTACCTCTGGAAACACCATATATTTT.

The rearrangement links TRBV5-6 to TRBJ2-1; D is perhaps TRBD1 (7 bases). There are 15 residues in the CDR3. Per germline, CDR1 SGHDT and CDR2 YYEEEE. Trimming cost V 4 bases and J 1 base, with 12 bases left between them. In DNA, the CDR3 is TGTGCCAGCAGCGAGACAGGGAGGTCCTACAATGAGCAGTTCTTC. It encodes CASSETGRSYNEQFF.

This chain uses TRBV10-3 with TRBJ1-6, with D unresolved. Looked up from germline, CDR1 is ENHRY and CDR2 is SYGVKD. CDR3 size: 14 residues. The V end lost 6 bases, the J end lost 8 bases, and 14 bases lay between the germline ends. The CDR3 DNA sequence: TGTGCCATCAGGGGAGGAGCATCCTATTCACCCCTCCACTTT. The encoded protein is CAIRGGASYSPLHF.

This rearrangement joins TRBV11-1 to TRBJ2-5; 8 bases match TRBD2. The ends lost 5 bases at V and 5 bases at J; junction bases unmatched: 7. The CDR3 covers 14 residues. From germline, CDR1 is SGHAT and CDR2 FQDESV (reference sequence). The CDR3 DNA reads as TGTGCCAGCAGCCAGCGACTAGCGACGGAGACCCAGTACTTC. As protein: CASSQRLATETQYF.

The chain recombines TRBV4-2 with TRBJ1-2; D is unclear. Germline assignment: CDR1 LGHNA and CDR2 YNFKEQ. This CDR3 is 14 amino acids long. Trimming shortened V by 1 base and J by 5 bases, and 11 bases separated the two germline ends. CDR3: CASSQGVVEYGYTF. CDR3 DNA: TGTGCCAGCAGCCAAGGTGTTGTAGAGTATGGCTACACCTTC.

The chain links TRBV7-9 to TRBJ2-7; no clear D gene. Trimming took 1 base from V and 6 from J, leaving 13 bases between them. This CDR3 has 14 amino acids. The germline V gene has CDR1 SEHNR and CDR2 FQNEAQ (reference sequence). The CDR3, as DNA: TGTGCCAGCAGCTTAGATGGTCGGAGCAGCGAGCAGTACGTC. Amino acid sequence: CASSLDGRSSEQYV.

The chain uses TRBV25-1 and TRBJ1-2, with D perhaps matching TRBD1 (6 bases). CDR3 length equals 12 residues. Germline-derived CDR1 and CDR2 are MGHDK and SYGVNS. Trimming stripped 5 bases from V and 8 bases from J, with 12 bases between. The CDR3 DNA follows: TGTGCCAGCAGTAGGGCAGGGGAAGGCTACACCTTC. Translating gives CASSRAGEGYTF.

The CDR3 is CASSRRLVDSGNTIYF. In nucleotides, the CDR3 is TGTGCCAGCAGCCGGAGGCTGGTCGACTCTGGAAACACCATATATTTT. The chain links TRBV14 to TRBJ1-3; D gene uncertain. V gave up 4 bases and J gave up 0 bases, with 13 bases separating them. This CDR3 region has 16 residues. The germline gives CDR1 SGHDN, CDR2 FVKESK.

The chain has TRBV9 and TRBJ1-2; a weak D match, TRBD1 (5 bases). The CDR3 sequence is 14 residues long. Trimming took 0 bases from V and 5 from J, leaving 11 bases between them. Germline V CDR1 and CDR2: SGDLS, YYNGEE. CDR3 sequence (DNA): TGTGCCAGCAGCGTAGGGGCAGGGATGTATGGCTACACCTTC. It codes for CASSVGAGMYGYTF.

The chain joins TRBV25-1 to TRBJ2-3; TRBD1 is a possible D gene (6 bases). This CDR3 has 16 amino acids. From germline, CDR1 is MGHDK and CDR2 SYGVNS. Trimming stripped 8 bases from V and 0 bases from J, with 18 bases between. The CDR3 here is CASLAPTGISTDTQYF. CDR3 coding DNA: TGTGCCAGCTTAGCCCCAACAGGGATTAGCACAGATACGCAGTATTTT.

J is TRBJ2-1 and V is TRBV4-1; TRBD2 matches at 15 bases. The CDR3 is made up of 17 amino acids. J was trimmed by 7 bases and V by 2 bases; bases with no gene match: 6. Germline assignment: CDR1 MGHRA and CDR2 YSYEKL. CDR3 DNA: TGCGCCAGCAGCCAACCCTCCGGGACTAGCGGGGGGAATGAGCAGTTCTTC. Protein product: CASSQPSGTSGGNEQFF.

The V and J genes are TRBV5-6 and TRBJ1-2; TRBD1 aligns across 9 bases. V lost 6 bases, J lost 4 bases, and 10 bases stayed unmatched. The CDR3 has 15 amino acids. Germline values: CDR1 SGHDT, CDR2 YYEEEE. The CDR3 sequence is CASTLQGAQTYGYTF. DNA for the CDR3: TGTGCCAGCACCCTACAGGGGGCTCAGACCTATGGCTACACCTTC.